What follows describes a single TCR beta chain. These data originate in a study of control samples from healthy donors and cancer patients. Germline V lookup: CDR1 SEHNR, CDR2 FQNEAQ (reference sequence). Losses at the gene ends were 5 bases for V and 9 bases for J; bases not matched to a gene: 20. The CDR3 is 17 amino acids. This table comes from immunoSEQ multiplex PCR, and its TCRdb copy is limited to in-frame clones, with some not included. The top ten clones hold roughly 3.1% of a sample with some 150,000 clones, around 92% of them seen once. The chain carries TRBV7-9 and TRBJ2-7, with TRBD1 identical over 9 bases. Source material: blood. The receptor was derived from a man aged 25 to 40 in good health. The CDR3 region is CASSPTLSGQGVSRQYF. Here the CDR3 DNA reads TGTGCCAGCAGCCCGACACTTTCGGGACAGGGAGTTTCTCGGCAGTACTTC.